The entry below describes one T cell receptor (beta chain). TCRdb's table, derived via immunoSEQ multiplex PCR, lists solely in-frame clones and lacks some. The sample lists approximately 18,000 clones; more than 85% were seen once. The data originate from a study of blood T cell repertoires in COVID-19. This clonotype originated in a human donor in a cohort sampled during active COVID-19. Material for sequencing was peripheral blood.

CDR3 nucleotide sequence: TGTGCCTCCGCCAGGACAGGGGCAAGCTCTGGGGCCAACGTCCTGACTTTC. Its translation: CASARTGASSGANVLTF. The chain combines TRBV30 with TRBJ2-6, with 9 nucleotides matching TRBD1. Trimming removed 7 bases from V and 0 bases from J; junction bases left unmatched: 10. The length of the CDR3 is 17 residues. Germline CDR1 is GTSNPN and CDR2 is SVGIG (reference sequence).